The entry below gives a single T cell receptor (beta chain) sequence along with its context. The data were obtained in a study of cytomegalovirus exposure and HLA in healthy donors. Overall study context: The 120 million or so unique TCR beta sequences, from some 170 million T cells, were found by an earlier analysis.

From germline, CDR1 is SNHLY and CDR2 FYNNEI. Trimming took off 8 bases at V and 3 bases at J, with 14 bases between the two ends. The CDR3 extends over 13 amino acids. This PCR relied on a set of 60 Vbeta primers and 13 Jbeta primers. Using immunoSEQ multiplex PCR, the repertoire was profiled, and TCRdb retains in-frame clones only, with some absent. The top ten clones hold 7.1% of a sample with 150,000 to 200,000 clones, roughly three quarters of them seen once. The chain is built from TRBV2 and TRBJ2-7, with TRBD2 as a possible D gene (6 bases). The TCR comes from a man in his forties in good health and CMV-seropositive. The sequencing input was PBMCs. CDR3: CASEEGPIYEQYF. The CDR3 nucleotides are TGTGCCAGCGAGGAGGGACCGATCTACGAGCAGTACTTC.